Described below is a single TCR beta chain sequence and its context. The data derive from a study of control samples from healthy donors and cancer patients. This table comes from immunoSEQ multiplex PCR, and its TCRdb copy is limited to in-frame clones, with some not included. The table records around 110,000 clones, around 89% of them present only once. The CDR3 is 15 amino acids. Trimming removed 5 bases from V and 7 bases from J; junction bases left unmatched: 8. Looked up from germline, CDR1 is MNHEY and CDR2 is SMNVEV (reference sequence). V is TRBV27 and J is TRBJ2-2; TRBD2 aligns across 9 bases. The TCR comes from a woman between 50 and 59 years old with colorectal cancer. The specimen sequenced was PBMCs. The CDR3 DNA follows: TGTGCCAGCAGTCCACCGGGACTAGCAGGCGGGGAGCTGTTTTTT. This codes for CASSPPGLAGGELFF.